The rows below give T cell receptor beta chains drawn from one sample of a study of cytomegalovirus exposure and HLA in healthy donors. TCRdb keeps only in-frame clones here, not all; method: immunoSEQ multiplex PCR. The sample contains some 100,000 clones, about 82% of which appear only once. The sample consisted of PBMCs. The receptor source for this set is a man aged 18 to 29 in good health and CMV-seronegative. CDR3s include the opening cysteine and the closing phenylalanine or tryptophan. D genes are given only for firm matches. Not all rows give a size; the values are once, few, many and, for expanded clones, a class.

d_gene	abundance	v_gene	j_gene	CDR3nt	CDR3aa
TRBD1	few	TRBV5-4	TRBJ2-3	TGTGCCAGCAGCTTCGGACAGGGACCCACAGATACGCAGTATTTT	CASSFGQGPTDTQYF
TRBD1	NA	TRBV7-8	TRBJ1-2	TGTGCCAGCAGCTCCGGGACAGGCGCTGGGGGCGGCTACACCTTC	CASSSGTGAGGGYTF
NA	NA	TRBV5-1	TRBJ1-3	TGCGCCAGCAGCTTGTTAGGGGCCAATTTTGGAAACACCATATATTTT	CASSLLGANFGNTIYF
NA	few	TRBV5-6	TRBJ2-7	TGTGCCAGCAGCTTGGCGGGGGACGAGCAGTACTTC	CASSLAGDEQYF
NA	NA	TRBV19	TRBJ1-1	TGTGCCTGCGGGGCACTGGGAGCTTTCTTT	CACGALGAFF
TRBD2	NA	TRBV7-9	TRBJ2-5	TGTGCCAGCAGCCCCCGGACTAGCGGGAGTTATATAGAGACCCAGTACTTC	CASSPRTSGSYIETQYF
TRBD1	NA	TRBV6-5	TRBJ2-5	TGTGCCAGCAGTCGGACAGGGGGCGAGGGGACCCAGTACTTC	CASSRTGGEGTQYF
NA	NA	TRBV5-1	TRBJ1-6	TGCGCCAGCAGCTTGCTCCCAGTGGGCCTTAATTCACCCCTCCACTTT	CASSLLPVGLNSPLHF
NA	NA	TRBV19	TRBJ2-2	TGTGCCAGTAGTACCGCCGGGGAGCTGTTTTTT	CASSTAGELFF
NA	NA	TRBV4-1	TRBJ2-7	TGCGCCAGCAGTTACAGGGTATCCTACGAGCAGTACTTC	CASSYRVSYEQYF
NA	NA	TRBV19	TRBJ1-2	TGTGCCAGTACCCTAGGCCCGGAATCGGGTGGCTACACCTTC	CASTLGPESGGYTF
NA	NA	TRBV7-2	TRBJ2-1	TGTGCCAGCAGCCAAGGGGGGGCAGGATACAATGAGCAGTTCTTC	CASSQGGAGYNEQFF
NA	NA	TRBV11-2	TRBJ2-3	TGTGCCAGCAGCCATCCAGATACGCAGTATTTT	CASSHPDTQYF
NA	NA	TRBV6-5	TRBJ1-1	TGTGCCAGCAGTAGGGGGGGGTACACTGAAGCTTTCTTT	CASSRGGYTEAFF
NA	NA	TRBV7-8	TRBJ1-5	TGTGCCAGCAGTTCAGGGGTTGAATGGAATCAGCCCCAGCATTTT	CASSSGVEWNQPQHF
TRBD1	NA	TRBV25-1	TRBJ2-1	TGTGCCAGCAGTGCGAAACAGGGGGCGATTGATGAGCAGTTCTTC	CASSAKQGAIDEQFF
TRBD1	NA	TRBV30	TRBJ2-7	TGTGCCTGGCTGACAGGGCCCGAGCAGTACTTC	CAWLTGPEQYF
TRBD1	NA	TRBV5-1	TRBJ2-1	TGCGCCAGCAGCCACGGGGACAGGTTTAATGAGCAGTTCTTC	CASSHGDRFNEQFF
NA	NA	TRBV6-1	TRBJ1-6	TGTGCCAGCAGTGAATTGCAGGGATCTTCACCCCTCCACTTT	CASSELQGSSPLHF
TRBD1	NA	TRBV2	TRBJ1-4	TGTGCCAGCTTGACAGGGGTTAGTGAAAAACTGTTTTTT	CASLTGVSEKLFF
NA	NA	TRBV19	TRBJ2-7	TGTGCCAGTAGTATATCGGAGGGGGCGCACTACGAGCAGTACTTC	CASSISEGAHYEQYF
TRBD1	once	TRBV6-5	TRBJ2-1	TGTGCCAGCAGTTACTCCAGGGGGTCAAAATACAATGAGCAGTTCTTC	CASSYSRGSKYNEQFF
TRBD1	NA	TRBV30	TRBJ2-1	TGTGCCTGGAGCGTACGGGGAGCCGGGACAGGGGTGGCAAATGAGCAGTTCTTC	CAWSVRGAGTGVANEQFF
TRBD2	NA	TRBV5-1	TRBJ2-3	TGCGCCAGCAGCTCGGGACTAGCGGGGGGGCCCGCAGATACGCAGTATTTT	CASSSGLAGGPADTQYF
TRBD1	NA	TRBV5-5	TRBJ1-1	TGTGCCAGCAGTCAGGGGGCGATGACGACGAGCACTGAAGCTTTCTTT	CASSQGAMTTSTEAFF
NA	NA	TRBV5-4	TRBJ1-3	TGTGCCAGCAGCTTGGATGGGGGGACTGGAAACACCATATATTTT	CASSLDGGTGNTIYF
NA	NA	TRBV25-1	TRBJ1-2	TGTGCCAGTTCCAAGGGGCCGACGGGTGGCTATGGCTACACCTTC	CASSKGPTGGYGYTF
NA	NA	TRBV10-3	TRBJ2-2	TGTGCCATCAGAGCCACCGGGGAGCTGTTTTTT	CAIRATGELFF
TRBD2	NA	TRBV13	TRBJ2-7	TGTGCCAGCAGCCCCCGCGGGCGGGGGACTAGCGGCTACTACGAGCAGTACTTC	CASSPRGRGTSGYYEQYF
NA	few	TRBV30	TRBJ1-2	TGTGCCTGGACCCCCGAGGAGGGACCCTATGGCTACACCTTC	CAWTPEEGPYGYTF
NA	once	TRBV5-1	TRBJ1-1	TGCGCCAGCAGGTGGGGCGAGATGAACACTGAAGCTTTCTTT	CASRWGEMNTEAFF
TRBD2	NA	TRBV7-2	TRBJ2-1	TGTGCCAGCAGCCCACGGAGCGGGAGGGTCCATGGAGGTGAGCAGTTCTTC	CASSPRSGRVHGGEQFF
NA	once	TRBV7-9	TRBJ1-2	TGTGCCAGCAGCTTTAAGGGGATGGTCTATGGCTACACCTTC	CASSFKGMVYGYTF
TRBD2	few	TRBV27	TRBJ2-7	TGTGCCAGCACGGGGGGCTACGAGCAGTACTTC	CASTGGYEQYF
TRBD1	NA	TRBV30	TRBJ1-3	TGTGCCTGGAGGGCGGGGACAGCTGGAAACACCATATATTTT	CAWRAGTAGNTIYF
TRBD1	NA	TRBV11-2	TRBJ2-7	TGTGCCAGCAGCCTAAAGGGGACAGGGATCTACGAGCAGTACTTC	CASSLKGTGIYEQYF
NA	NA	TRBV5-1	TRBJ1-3	TGCGCCAGCAGCCCAGGGCCTGGAAACACCATATATTTT	CASSPGPGNTIYF
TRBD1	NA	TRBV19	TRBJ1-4	TGTGCCAGTAGTATGTGGACAGGGCTGAATAATGAAAAACTGTTTTTT	CASSMWTGLNNEKLFF
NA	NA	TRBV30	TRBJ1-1	TGTGCCTGGAGCATAGGGGCCCCGACATGGACTGAAGCTTTCTTT	CAWSIGAPTWTEAFF
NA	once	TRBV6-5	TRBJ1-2	TGTGCCAGCAGTTACTCGGGGGGGGGCTATGGCTACACCTTC	CASSYSGGGYGYTF
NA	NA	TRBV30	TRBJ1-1	TGTGCCTGGAGTGTACTTAAAGAGAAAATGAACACTGAAGCTTTCTTT	CAWSVLKEKMNTEAFF
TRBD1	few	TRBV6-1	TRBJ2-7	TGTGCCAGCAGTGGGCGGACAGGTTCCGAGCAGTACTTC	CASSGRTGSEQYF
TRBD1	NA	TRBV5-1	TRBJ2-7	TGCGCCAGCAGCTCGGAGACAGGGGGTATCTCCTACGAGCAGTACTTC	CASSSETGGISYEQYF